Below, 17 T cell receptor beta chains from the same sample are listed, as sequenced in a study of T cell changes during pregnancy in multiple sclerosis. The data were produced by immunoSEQ multiplex PCR, yet TCRdb's version contains in-frame clones alone and is incomplete. The sample records approximately 87,000 clones, 90% to 95% being singletons. The sequencing used CD4+ T cells from peripheral blood mononuclear cells, collected in the second trimester of pregnancy. These receptor sequences come from a female donor with multiple sclerosis, enrolled in a pregnancy study.

The V gene is TRBV11-2, the J gene TRBJ1-2; D is ambiguous. The V and J ends lost 4 bases and 4 bases respectively, with 7 bases between them. The CDR3 runs 12 residues. Germline V CDR1 and CDR2: SGHAT, FQNNGV. Here the CDR3 reads CASSSNSYGYTF. CDR3 DNA sequence: TGTGCCAGCAGCTCCAATAGCTATGGCTACACCTTC.

The V gene is TRBV4-1, the J gene TRBJ2-1; 13 nucleotides agree with TRBD2. This CDR3 region has 17 residues. V dropped 1 base and J dropped 3; count of bases not matched to a gene: 3. Germline CDR1 reads MGHRA; CDR2 reads YSYEKL. CDR3 protein: CASSQGTSGGSYNEQFF. CDR3 DNA: TGCGCCAGCAGCCAAGGGACTAGCGGGGGTAGCTACAATGAGCAGTTCTTC.

J is TRBJ1-4 and V is TRBV2; 8 nucleotides agree with TRBD1. CDR1 and CDR2 (germline): SNHLY, FYNNEI. The length of the CDR3 is 15 residues. With 5 bases clipped from V and 6 bases from J, the junction kept 8 bases outside the gene matches. The CDR3 reads CASSPPTGVDEKLFF. CDR3 DNA sequence: TGTGCCAGCAGTCCACCGACAGGGGTTGATGAAAAACTGTTTTTT.

The chain is built from TRBV7-9 and TRBJ2-3; 7 nucleotides line up with TRBD2. Germline-derived CDR1 and CDR2 are SEHNR and FQNEAQ (reference sequence). CDR3 length: 15 amino acids. V lost 11 bases, J lost 1 base, and 12 bases stayed unmatched. The CDR3 bases are TGTGCCGGCCTGATTTTTCGGGGGGGCACAGATACGCAGTATTTT. Its protein product is CAGLIFRGGTDTQYF. The whole variable domain, filled in from reference TRBV7-9 and TRBJ2-3, reads DTGVSQNPRHKITKRGQNVTFRCDPISEHNRLYWYRQTLGQGPEFLTYFQNEAQLEKSRLLSDRFSAERPKGSFSTLEIQRTEQGDSAMYLCAGLIFRGGTDTQYFGPGTRLTVL.

The J gene is TRBJ2-5, the V gene TRBV9; TRBD1 is a possible D gene (5 bases). The CDR3 is 13 amino acids. Trimming stripped 6 bases from V and 7 bases from J, with 16 bases between. Germline CDR1 is SGDLS and CDR2 is YYNGEE. CDR3 residues: CASTPGATGTQYF. The CDR3 nucleotides read TGTGCCAGCACCCCTGGGGCCACGGGGACCCAGTACTTC.

The V gene is TRBV14, the J gene TRBJ1-2; 7 bases match TRBD1. The V and J ends lost 3 bases and 2 bases, in that order; junction bases with no gene match: 3. CDR3 length: 14 residues. CDR1 and CDR2 (germline): SGHDN, FVKESK. The CDR3 here is CASSQTGRNYGYTF. CDR3 coding DNA: TGTGCCAGCAGCCAGACAGGGAGGAACTATGGCTACACCTTC.

V gene TRBV27 combines with J gene TRBJ1-2; 8 nucleotides align to TRBD1. V trimming: 3 bases; J trimming: 0 bases; junction bases outside the gene matches: 15. From germline, CDR1 is MNHEY and CDR2 SMNVEV (reference sequence). This CDR3 has 19 residues. CDR3 protein: CASSFYLPGQAQTNYGYTF. The CDR3 DNA follows: TGTGCCAGCAGTTTCTATCTACCGGGACAGGCCCAGACTAACTATGGCTACACCTTC.

The J gene is TRBJ1-2, the V gene TRBV28; 7 nucleotides agree with TRBD1. V gave up 7 bases and J gave up 4 bases; unmatched junction bases: 3. In germline, CDR1 is MDHEN, CDR2 SYDVKM. CDR3 length: 12 amino acids. The CDR3 protein is CASNAGGYGYTF. The CDR3 DNA follows: TGTGCCAGCAATGCAGGGGGCTATGGCTACACCTTC.

This sequence joins TRBV28 and TRBJ1-5; 8 bases agree with TRBD1. Germline-derived CDR1 and CDR2 are MDHEN and SYDVKM. The CDR3 length is 13 residues. The J segment lost 2 bases and the V segment lost 8 bases, leaving 2 bases of the junction unmatched. DNA for the CDR3: TGTGCCAGCGACAGGGGTGGCAATCAGCCCCAGCATTTT. Its protein is CASDRGGNQPQHF.

This chain links TRBV30 with TRBJ1-4; tentatively, D is TRBD1 (6 bases). The germline V gene has CDR1 GTSNPN and CDR2 SVGIG (reference sequence). The CDR3 sequence is 13 residues long. The V end lost 2 bases, the J end lost 7 bases, and 11 bases lay between the germline ends. CDR3: CAWSRGSREKLFF. Here the CDR3 DNA reads TGTGCCTGGAGTAGGGGGTCCCGTGAAAAACTGTTTTTT. Supplemented by reference TRBV30 and TRBJ1-4, the full variable domain reads SQTIHQWPATLVQPVGSPLSLECTVEGTSNPNLYWYRQAAGRGLQLLFYSVGIGQISSEVPQNLSASRPQDRQFILSSKKLLLSDSGFYLCAWSRGSREKLFFGSGTQLSVL.

The chain uses TRBV9 and TRBJ1-2, with D perhaps TRBD1 (5 bases). The CDR3 contains 13 residues. The ends were cut back, 4 bases at V and 5 bases at J, with 12 bases in the middle. The germline gives CDR1 SGDLS, CDR2 YYNGEE. The CDR3 DNA is TGTGCCAGCAGCTCAGACAGTGTTTATGGCTACACCTTC. Translating gives CASSSDSVYGYTF.

The rearrangement joins TRBV28 to TRBJ2-1, with 7 bases fitting TRBD1. V shed 6 bases, J shed 6 bases, and the junction held 11 bases outside the gene matches. The CDR3 sequence is 15 residues long. Germline V lookup: CDR1 MDHEN, CDR2 SYDVKM. CDR3 DNA sequence: TGTGCCAGCAGATCCCGACAGGGTTCTTTCAATGAGCAGTTCTTC. Its protein is CASRSRQGSFNEQFF.

This chain connects TRBV9 to TRBJ1-1; TRBD1 might be the D (6 bases). V lost 4 bases and J 3 bases, leaving 10 bases between the germline ends. The CDR3 totals 13 residues. In germline, CDR1 is SGDLS, CDR2 YYNGEE. The CDR3: CASSLDRYTEAFF. CDR3 in DNA: TGTGCCAGCAGCCTAGACAGGTACACTGAAGCTTTCTTT.

J is TRBJ2-3 and V is TRBV5-6; D perhaps matches TRBD1 (5 bases). From germline, CDR1 is SGHDT and CDR2 YYEEEE. The CDR3 runs to 15 residues. V was cut by 0 bases and J by 7 bases, with 15 bases left in between. Written as DNA, the CDR3 is TGTGCCAGCAGCTTGGCTCAGGGAAGTAGGTATACGCAGTATTTT. Amino acids: CASSLAQGSRYTQYF.

The genes are TRBV30 and TRBJ2-7, with 9 positions matching TRBD2. V lost 0 bases, J lost 5 bases, and 5 bases stayed unmatched. The CDR3 extends over 14 amino acids. Germline values: CDR1 GTSNPN, CDR2 SVGIG (reference sequence). The CDR3 bases are TGTGCCTGGAGTGTTGGTCTAGCGGGAAACGAGCAGTACTTC. This encodes CAWSVGLAGNEQYF.

The chain joins TRBV9 to TRBJ1-4, with 9 bases identical to TRBD1. Trimming at V came to 4 bases and at J to 6 bases, leaving 4 bases not matched to a gene. The CDR3 is 14 amino acids. Germline CDR1 SGDLS, CDR2 YYNGEE. The CDR3 spells CASSPRTGDEKLFF. As DNA, the CDR3 is TGTGCCAGCAGCCCACGGACAGGGGATGAAAAACTGTTTTTT.

The chain carries TRBV6-5 and TRBJ2-1; TRBD1 agrees at 7 bases. There are 15 residues in the CDR3. The J segment lost 8 bases and the V segment lost 2 bases, leaving 9 bases of the junction unmatched. CDR1 is MNHEY and CDR2 is SVGAGI in the germline V gene. CDR3 DNA: TGTGCCAGCAGTTACCAAGTGACAGGGTCTCATGAGCAGTTCTTC. Translation: CASSYQVTGSHEQFF.